This TCR beta chain was identified in a study of shared clonotypes between healthy human individuals. Turning to the study itself: Researchers assigned three CD4 naive, three CD4 memory, two CD8 naive and one CD8 memory plate to each donor.

Germline V CDR1 and CDR2: SGHNT, YENEEA. V gave up 5 bases and J gave up 12 bases; unmatched junction bases: 13. The CDR3 has 14 amino acids. Using immunoSEQ multiplex PCR, the repertoire was profiled, and TCRdb retains in-frame clones only, with some absent. This table has about 2 million clones, about 95% appearing once. The genes are TRBV11-3 and TRBJ2-1; the match to TRBD1 covers 7 bases. The sample comprised naive CD4+ T cells sorted from blood. Sample subset: CD45RA+ positively selected. The sequence was obtained from a man younger than 35 in good health. CDR3 nucleotides: TGTGCCAGCAGCCCAGGAACAGGGGCTTGGGGGCAGTTCTTC. This encodes CASSPGTGAWGQFF.